The TCR beta chain described here comes from a study of blood T cells in healthy people across ages (dated by TCRdb to the mid-2010s). A note on the overall study: In model experiments, roughly one uniquely barcoded TCR beta cDNA molecule per two T cells was captured by template switching. Age-related changes in TCR beta repertoire diversity were measured in the study by deep sequencing normalized with unique cDNA molecular identifiers. The donors were divided into four age groups: young (average around 15 years), middle-aged (approximately 42), aged (approximately 62) and long-lived (about 80). To avoid experimental bias, donors of different ages were distributed randomly across sequencing lanes. Using the same blood draw, the study looked at two additional independent replicas of 1 million unique cDNA reads for two donors, one aged 18 to 30 and the other aged 80 or older. The research as a whole found: A strong correlation was found between observed TCR beta diversity and the percentage of naive T cells measured by flow cytometry. Observed TCR beta diversity per million T cells fell roughly linearly with age, and a significant reduction was already apparent by age about 43. Estimates of total diversity based on one million sequenced T cells were considered lower bounds and underestimates. Donor CMV infection status was unknown, potentially confounding age-related changes in expanded clonotypes. Because profiling used bulk unsorted PBMCs, naive and antigen-experienced compartments could not be compared conclusively. Compared with the aged group, the long-lived group had more naive CD4+ T cells, fewer expanded clones and increased TCR diversity, a pattern suggesting age selection.

The donors were roughly 38 Caucasian individuals from Russia, aged roughly 6 to 100 years, who were systemically healthy. About 10 milliliters of peripheral blood were collected from each donor into EDTA-treated Vacutainer tubes. Ficoll-Paque density-gradient centrifugation was used to isolate PBMCs, with at least 7 million obtained per sample. Trizol reagent was used to extract total RNA from the PBMCs, yielding at least 6 micrograms per sample. For every donor, an aliquot of PBMCs went through flow cytometry to measure the percentages of naive CD45RAhigh/CD27high T cells. V lost 6 bases and J lost 7 bases; the stretch between them is 10 bases long. The CDR3 covers 12 residues, taking in both the cysteine and the phenylalanine. Only CDR3 DNA remains: 36 bases, in frame from the first base. About this clonotype itself: Its binding antigen is unknown. No much larger clone exists at a distance of one base, and base qualities are not known.

Library preparation employed 5' RACE. For sequencing, an Illumina HiSeq 2500 was employed. A second PCR of about 6 to 12 cycles was run with a J-beta primer mix and a sample-barcoded 5' primer. A unique molecular identifier was introduced onto each TCR beta cDNA molecule by a template-switch 5' adaptor carrying 12 random nucleotides. Each sample yielded at least 2.5 million CDR3-containing paired-end reads. First-strand cDNA synthesis was performed from all RNA using the Mint cDNA synthesis kit, with priming by a TRBC-specific oligonucleotide. Following uracil-DNA glycosylase treatment, all cDNA underwent a first 18-cycle PCR with the universal primers M1SS and BC2_uni_R. The source study handled its data this way. For normalization, 1 million high-quality reads were randomly selected from each sample, with every read carrying a distinct molecular identifier. Reads sharing molecular identifiers were discarded rather than binned into consensus sequences. MiTCR, with a Q25 quality threshold and the strictest error-elimination algorithm, was used for CDR3 identification, clonotype clustering and error correction. A nonparametric unseen species model using Euler transformation provided a lower-bound estimate of total TCR beta diversity. Through fastp at Q25 and MiXCR, TCRdb rebuilt clones from the public reads, retaining in-frame beta chains. Rows with a matching CDR3 protein are joined into one entry that keeps the most common DNA and genes. The V and J calls were not made by the authors but by TCRdb's processing. The sample contains approximately 400,000 distinct CDR3 sequences, about 55% of them found a single time. 50% to 65% of the sample lies in the top ten.

The specimen was blood. The receptor's source is a man between 60 and 70 years old in good health. This sequence uses TRBV12-3 or TRBV12-4 and TRBJ2-1; the D gene remains uncertain. The CDR3: CASRWNGNEQFF. The DNA sequence is given as TGTGCCAGCAGGTGGAATGGGAATGAGCAGTTCTTC.